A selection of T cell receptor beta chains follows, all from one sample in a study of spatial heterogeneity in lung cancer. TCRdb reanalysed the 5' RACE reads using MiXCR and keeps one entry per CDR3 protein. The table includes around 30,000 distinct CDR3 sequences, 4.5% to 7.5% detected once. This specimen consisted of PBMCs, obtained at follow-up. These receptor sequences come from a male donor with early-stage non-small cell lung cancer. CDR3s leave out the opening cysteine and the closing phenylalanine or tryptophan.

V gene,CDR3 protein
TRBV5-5,ASSSGTANTEAF
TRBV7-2,ASSQTGAEGYGYT
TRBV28,ASSYLGRGVNTEAF
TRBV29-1,SVVLPGNYGYT
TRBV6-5,ASRTGYSNQPQH
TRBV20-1,SAARDGYNEQF
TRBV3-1,ASSQAKGANQPQH
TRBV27,ASSFMGAGRNTEAF
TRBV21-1,ASSKEGHGGRSYGYT
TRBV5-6,ASSLYYRGHQPQH
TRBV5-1,ASSATGGNQPQH
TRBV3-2,ASSQDGKRRGDYEQY
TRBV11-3,ASSRLFYRNEQF
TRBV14,ASSTYNSPLH
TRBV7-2,ASSLSSRYEQF
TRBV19,ASSIDLFGGQAQETQY
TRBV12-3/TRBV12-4,ASSLRGLGNQPQH
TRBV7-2,ASSFPGSQETQY
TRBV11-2,ASSDSRASGSPGGNEQF
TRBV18,ASSPPGQETQY
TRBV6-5,ASSYGGARGNTIY
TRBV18,ASSPSRADTQY
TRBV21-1,ASSKVSRGKDSNQPQH
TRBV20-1,SAERGQGADEQY
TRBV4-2,ASSQMQGALNYGYT
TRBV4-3,ASSQQTGYNEQF
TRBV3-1,ASSQEQLTDTQY
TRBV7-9,ASSFVLGADEKLF
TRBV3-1,ASSQGVQSNQPQH
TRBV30,AWSVIGPNTEAF